The clone carrying this T cell receptor beta chain was observed a few times. Germline V gene lookup returns CDR1 SGDLS and CDR2 YYNGEE. V lost 0 bases, J lost 6 bases, and 5 bases stayed unmatched. The CDR3 runs 15 residues. This sample was taken from a study of cytomegalovirus exposure and HLA in healthy donors. The PCR had 60 Vbeta and 13 Jbeta primers. Sequencing was performed with immunoSEQ multiplex PCR; in TCRdb, only in-frame clones are kept and a portion is missing. The sample has about 230,000 clones, around 84% seen once. The TCR sequence derives from a girl aged 2-10 years in good health and CMV-seronegative. Sequenced material: PBMCs. V usage is TRBV9 and J usage is TRBJ2-1; 8 bases map to TRBD2. The CDR3 protein is CASSVAGGAPNEQFF. The CDR3 region has the DNA TGTGCCAGCAGCGTAGCCGGGGGGGCCCCCAATGAGCAGTTCTTC. Full variable domain (rest looked up from reference TRBV9 and TRBJ2-1): DSGVTQTPKHLITATGQRVTLRCSPRSGDLSVYWYQQSLDQGLQFLIQYYNGEERAKGNILERFSAQQFPDLHSELNLSSLELGDSALYFCASSVAGGAPNEQFFGPGTRLTVL.